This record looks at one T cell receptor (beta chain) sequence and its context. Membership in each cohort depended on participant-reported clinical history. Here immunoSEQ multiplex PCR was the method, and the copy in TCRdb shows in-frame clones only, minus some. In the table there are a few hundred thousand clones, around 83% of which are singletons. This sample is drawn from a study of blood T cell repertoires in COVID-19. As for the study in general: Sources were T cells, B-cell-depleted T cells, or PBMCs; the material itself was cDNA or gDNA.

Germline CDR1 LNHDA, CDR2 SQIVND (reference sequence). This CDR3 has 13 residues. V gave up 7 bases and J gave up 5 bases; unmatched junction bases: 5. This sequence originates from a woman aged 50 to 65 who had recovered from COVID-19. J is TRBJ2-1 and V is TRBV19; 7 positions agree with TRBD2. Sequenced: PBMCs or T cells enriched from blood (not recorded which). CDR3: CASNLLANNEQFF. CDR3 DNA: TGTGCCAGTAACCTACTAGCGAACAATGAGCAGTTCTTC.